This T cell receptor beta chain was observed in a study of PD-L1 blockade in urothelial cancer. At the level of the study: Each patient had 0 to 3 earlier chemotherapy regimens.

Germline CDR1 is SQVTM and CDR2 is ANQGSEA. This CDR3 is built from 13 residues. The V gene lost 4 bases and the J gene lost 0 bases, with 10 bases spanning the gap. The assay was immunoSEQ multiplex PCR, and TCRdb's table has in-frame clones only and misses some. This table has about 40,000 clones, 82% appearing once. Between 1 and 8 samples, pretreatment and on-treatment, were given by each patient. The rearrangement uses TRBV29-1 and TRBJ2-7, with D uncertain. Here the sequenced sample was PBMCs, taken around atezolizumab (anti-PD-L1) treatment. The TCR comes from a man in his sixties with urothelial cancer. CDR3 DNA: TGCAGCGTTGGTGGCTCAAGCTCCTACGAGCAGTACTTC. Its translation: CSVGGSSSYEQYF.